This T cell receptor (beta chain) was recovered during a study of CD8 T cells in Susac syndrome. The CDR3 contains 13 residues. The V and J ends lost 8 bases and 3 bases, in that order; junction bases with no gene match: 2. RNA in amounts of about 0.5 to 1 ug was reverse transcribed with random hexamers. The method of amplification for TCR beta CDR3 was immunoSEQ multiplex PCR, covering 54 Vbeta and 13 Jbeta. TCRdb used MiXCR to reprocess the immunoSEQ multiplex PCR reads, holding one entry per CDR3 protein. Among 150,000 to 180,000 distinct CDR3 sequences listed, less than 97% were seen once. V usage is TRBV12-3 or TRBV12-4 and J usage is TRBJ1-3; 9 bases are a match to TRBD1. Sequences were obtained from CD8+ T cells from PBMCs. The origin of this receptor is a human donor with multiple sclerosis. Here the CDR3 reads CASGQGNGNTIYF. The CDR3 coding sequence is TGTGCCAGCGGACAGGGGAATGGAAACACCATATATTTT.